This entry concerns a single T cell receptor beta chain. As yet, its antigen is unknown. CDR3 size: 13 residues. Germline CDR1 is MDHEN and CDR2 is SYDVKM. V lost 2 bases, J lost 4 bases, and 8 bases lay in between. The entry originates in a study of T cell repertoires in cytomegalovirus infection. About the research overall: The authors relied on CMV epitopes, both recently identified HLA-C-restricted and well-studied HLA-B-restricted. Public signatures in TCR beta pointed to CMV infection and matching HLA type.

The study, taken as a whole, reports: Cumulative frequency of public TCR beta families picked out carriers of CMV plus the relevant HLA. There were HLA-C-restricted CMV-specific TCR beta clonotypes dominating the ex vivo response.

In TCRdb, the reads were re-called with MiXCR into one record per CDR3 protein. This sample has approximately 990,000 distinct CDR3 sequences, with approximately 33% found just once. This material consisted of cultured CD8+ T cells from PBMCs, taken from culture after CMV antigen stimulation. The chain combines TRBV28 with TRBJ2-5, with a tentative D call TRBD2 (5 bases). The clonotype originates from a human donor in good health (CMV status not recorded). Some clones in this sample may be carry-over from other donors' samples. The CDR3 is CASSLAGLETQYF. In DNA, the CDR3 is TGTGCCAGCAGTTTAGCGGGCCTAGAGACCCAGTACTTC.